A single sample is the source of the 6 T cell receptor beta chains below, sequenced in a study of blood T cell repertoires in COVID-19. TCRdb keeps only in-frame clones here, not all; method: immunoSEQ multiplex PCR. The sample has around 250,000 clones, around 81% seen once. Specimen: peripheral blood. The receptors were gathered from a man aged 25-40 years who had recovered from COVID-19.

CDR3 protein: CASSQGRGGLDTQYF. For the CDR3, the DNA is TGCGCCAGCAGCCAGGGGCGGGGGGGCCTAGATACGCAGTATTTT. V is TRBV4-1 and J is TRBJ2-3; TRBD2 matches at 9 bases. This CDR3 is built from 15 residues. Germline V gene data show CDR1 as MGHRA and CDR2 as YSYEKL. The V segment lost 3 bases and the J segment 5 bases; nucleotides outside the gene matches: 6.

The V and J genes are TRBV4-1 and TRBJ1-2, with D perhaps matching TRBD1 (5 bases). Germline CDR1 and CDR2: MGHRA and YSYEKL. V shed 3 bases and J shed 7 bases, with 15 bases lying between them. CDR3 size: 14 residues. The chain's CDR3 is CASSQQGRSRGYTF. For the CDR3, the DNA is TGCGCCAGCAGCCAGCAGGGAAGGAGTCGTGGCTACACCTTC.

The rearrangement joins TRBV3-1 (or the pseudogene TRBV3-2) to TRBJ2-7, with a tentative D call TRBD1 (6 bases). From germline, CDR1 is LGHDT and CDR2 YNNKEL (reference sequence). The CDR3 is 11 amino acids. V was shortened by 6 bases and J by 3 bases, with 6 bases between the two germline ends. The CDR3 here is CASRQGYEQYF. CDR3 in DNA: TGTGCCAGCAGACAGGGCTACGAGCAGTACTTC.

The CDR3 DNA follows: TGTGCCAGCAGCCCAGTCGGGTACTATGGCTACACCTTC. Translation: CASSPVGYYGYTF. This chain uses TRBV11-1 with TRBJ1-2; D gene uncertain. Trimming took off 5 bases at V and 3 bases at J, with 10 bases between the two ends. The CDR3 is made up of 13 amino acids. Per the germline V gene, CDR1 is SGHAT and CDR2 is FQDESV (reference sequence).

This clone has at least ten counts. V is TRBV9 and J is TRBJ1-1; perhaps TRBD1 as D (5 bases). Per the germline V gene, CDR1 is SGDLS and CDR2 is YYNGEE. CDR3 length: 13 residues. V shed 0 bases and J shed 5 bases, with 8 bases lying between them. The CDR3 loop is CASSVGGETEAFF. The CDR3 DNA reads TGTGCCAGCAGCGTAGGGGGCGAAACTGAAGCTTTCTTT.

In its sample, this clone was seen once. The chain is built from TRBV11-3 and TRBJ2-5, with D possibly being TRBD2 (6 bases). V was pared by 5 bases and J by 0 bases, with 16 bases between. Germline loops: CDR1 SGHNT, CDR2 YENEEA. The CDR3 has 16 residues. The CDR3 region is CASSHGSGGYQETQYF. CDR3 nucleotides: TGTGCCAGCAGCCACGGGTCAGGAGGGTACCAAGAGACCCAGTACTTC.